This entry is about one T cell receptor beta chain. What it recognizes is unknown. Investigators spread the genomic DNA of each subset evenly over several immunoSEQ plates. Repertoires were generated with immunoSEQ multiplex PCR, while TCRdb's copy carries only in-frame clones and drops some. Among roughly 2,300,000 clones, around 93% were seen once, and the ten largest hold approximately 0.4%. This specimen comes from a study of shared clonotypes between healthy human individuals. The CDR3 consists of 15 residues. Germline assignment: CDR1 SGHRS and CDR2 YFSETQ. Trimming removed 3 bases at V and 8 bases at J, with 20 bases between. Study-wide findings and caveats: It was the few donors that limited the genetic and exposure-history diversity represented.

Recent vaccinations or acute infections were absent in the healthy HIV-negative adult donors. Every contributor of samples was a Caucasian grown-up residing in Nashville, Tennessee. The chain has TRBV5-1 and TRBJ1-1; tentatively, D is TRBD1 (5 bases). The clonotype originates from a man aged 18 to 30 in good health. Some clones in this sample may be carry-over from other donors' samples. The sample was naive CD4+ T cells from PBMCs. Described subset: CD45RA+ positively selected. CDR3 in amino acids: CASSSSGTRSNEAFF. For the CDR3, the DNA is TGCGCCAGCAGCTCTTCCGGGACCCGGTCTAACGAAGCTTTCTTT. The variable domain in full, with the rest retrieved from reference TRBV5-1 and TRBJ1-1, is KAGVTQTPRYLIKTRGQQVTLSCSPISGHRSVSWYQQTPGQGLQFLFEYFSETQRNKGNFPGRFSGRQFSNSRSEMNVSTLELGDSALYLCASSSSGTRSNEAFFGQGTRLTVV.